Listed here are 28 T cell receptor beta chains from one sample, sequenced in a study of tumor-infiltrating lymphocytes in primary liver carcinoma. Constant-region priming of about 520 ng total RNA yielded TCR beta cDNA. Slightly modified ARM-PCR, run as three nested multiplex PCR rounds, produced the TCR beta libraries. Rounds one and two of PCR, each of roughly 10 cycles, were primed with TRBV1-TRBV30 forward primers and a C-beta reverse primer. In TCRdb, the multiplex PCR reads were re-called with MiXCR into one record per CDR3 protein. The table lists 310,000 or so distinct CDR3 sequences, 50% to 75% of them singletons. The authors took blood RNA from unsorted whole blood and also extracted germline DNA. Source material: peripheral blood. Source of these receptors: a woman in her twenties or thirties with primary liver carcinoma and hepatitis B virus infection.

This clonotype was found many times. The chain joins TRBV29-1 to TRBJ2-3; D remains unclear. Germline V gives CDR1 SQVTM, CDR2 ANQGSEA. V was pared by 7 bases and J by 6 bases, with 8 bases between. The CDR3 runs 10 residues. CDR3: CSGFLDTQYF. In nucleotides, the CDR3 is TGCAGCGGGTTCTTGGATACGCAGTATTTT.

This clonotype was seen more than once but under ten times. This could be a read error, since a much larger clone is one nucleotide away. The V gene is TRBV4-2, the J gene TRBJ2-3, with D tentatively TRBD1 or TRBD2 (5 bases each). CDR1 and CDR2 (germline): LGHNA, YNFKEQ. The CDR3 is 15 residues long. V lost 0 bases, J lost 5 bases, and 12 bases lay in between. The DNA of the CDR3 is TGTGCCAGCAGCCAAGATGATAAGGGGAGAGATACGCAGTATTTT. Translated: CASSQDDKGRDTQYF.

This rearrangement joins TRBV12-3 or TRBV12-4 to TRBJ2-7; tentative D call: TRBD1 (5 bases). V lost 11 bases and J lost 6, with 23 bases in between. The CDR3 runs to 14 residues. CDR3 nucleotides: TGTGCCGGCACATACGGTTCCCCTCAGGGCGAGCAGTACTTC. The encoded protein is CAGTYGSPQGEQYF.

On this clonotype itself: This clone may be a read error of a much larger clone one base away. V and J are TRBV7-9 and TRBJ1-2; D not certain. Trimming pared 5 bases from V and 6 bases from J, leaving 13 bases between. The germline gives CDR1 SEHNR, CDR2 FQNEAQ (reference sequence). The CDR3 covers 13 residues. The CDR3, as DNA: TGTGCCAGCAGCCAAAACGCACCGGATGGCTACACCTTC. Encoded protein: CASSQNAPDGYTF. Looking up the rest from reference TRBV7-9 and TRBJ1-2 gives the full variable domain: DTGVSQNPRHKITKRGQNVTFRCDPISEHNRLYWYRQTLGQGPEFLTYFQNEAQLEKSRLLSDRFSAERPKGSFSTLEIQRTEQGDSAMYLCASSQNAPDGYTFGSGTRLTVV.

Remarks on this clonotype: Compared with germline, one end of the junction differs, possibly owing to a read error. The chain couples TRBV6-2 or TRBV6-3 to TRBJ2-1; 9 bases match TRBD2. CDR3 length equals 17 residues. Germline lookup yields CDR1 MNHEY and CDR2 SVGEGT. The CDR3 sequence: CACSYSFGTSSYNEQFF. The CDR3 nucleotides are TGTGCCTGCAGTTACTCGTTCGGGACTAGCAGTTACAATGAGCAGTTCTTC.

A word on this clonotype: It may be a read error: a sequence one base away is much more abundant. The rearrangement joins TRBV12-3 or TRBV12-4 to TRBJ2-3; the match to TRBD2 covers 8 bases. V shed 4 bases, J shed 2 bases, and the junction held 8 bases outside the gene matches. The CDR3 is 16 residues long. The CDR3 spells CASSSSGSGNTDTQYF. The CDR3 DNA is TGTGCCAGCAGTTCATCGGGTAGCGGGAACACAGATACGCAGTATTTT.

To note about this clonotype: A junction boundary mismatches the germline segment, possibly from a read error. The rearrangement links TRBV10-3 to TRBJ1-6; D possibly corresponds to TRBD1 (6 bases). The CDR3 consists of 13 residues. Germline V gene data show CDR1 as ENHRY and CDR2 as SYGVKD. The CDR3: CAISETISGDYVF. In nucleotides, the CDR3 is TGTGCCATCAGTGAGACCATTTCAGGGGACTATGTCTTC.

This sequence joins TRBV6-2 or TRBV6-3 and TRBJ2-7; possibly TRBD1 for D (6 bases). The V end lost 5 bases, the J end lost 7 bases, and 21 bases lay between the germline ends. The CDR3 is made up of 15 amino acids. CDR1 and CDR2 from the germline V gene are MNHEY and SVGEGT. The CDR3 DNA follows: TGTGCCAGCAGTGAACAGACAGGCGCCCTACATGAGCAGTACTTC. It encodes CASSEQTGALHEQYF.

The CDR3 DNA sequence: TGTGCCAGCAGTTTTGGGGCTAGCGGGTGGAATGAGCAGTTCTTC. This codes for CASSFGASGWNEQFF. The chain couples TRBV11-2 to TRBJ2-1; 8 bases are a match to TRBD2. Per the germline V gene, CDR1 is SGHAT and CDR2 is FQNNGV. The CDR3 runs to 15 residues. Losses at the gene ends were 6 bases for V and 7 bases for J; bases not matched to a gene: 11.

On this clonotype itself: A much larger clonotype is one base distant, so this may be a read error. The gene calls are TRBV12-3 or TRBV12-4 and TRBJ2-1; D remains ambiguous. This CDR3 has 12 residues. V lost 6 bases to trimming and J lost 13 bases, with 16 bases between them. CDR3 loop: CASRVESASQFF. The CDR3, as DNA: TGTGCCAGCAGGGTGGAGTCTGCTTCTCAGTTCTTC.

This clonotype was picked up a small number of times. Relative to the germline gene, one junction end is altered; a read error may explain this. The chain is built from TRBV4-2 and TRBJ2-1; tentative D call: TRBD2 (6 bases). CDR1 and CDR2 from the germline V gene are LGHNA and YNFKEQ. The CDR3 consists of 16 residues. CDR3 bases: TGTGCCAACAGCCAAGATTTGCGGGGCCTGAGAAATGAGCAGTTCTTC. It yields the protein CANSQDLRGLRNEQFF.

A remark on this clonotype: This may arise from a read error, as a much more abundant clone is one base away. The J gene is TRBJ2-7, the V gene TRBV6-1, with D maybe TRBD2 (5 bases). CDR1 and CDR2 (germline): MNHNS, SASEGT. The CDR3 runs 15 residues. The CDR3 sequence is CANSEAYTAAYEQYF. In nucleotides, the CDR3 is TGTGCCAACAGTGAAGCTTATACAGCGGCCTACGAGCAGTACTTC.

This clonotype was seen only a few times. The chain has TRBV12-3 or TRBV12-4 and TRBJ2-1, with TRBD2 identical over 11 bases. The CDR3 sequence is 16 residues long. Trimming took 5 bases from V and 5 from J; bases not matched to a gene: 8. The CDR3 sequence: CASSLLAGGIHNEQFF. The CDR3 DNA sequence: TGTGCCAGCAGTCTCCTAGCGGGAGGCATCCACAATGAGCAGTTCTTC.

This clonotype occurred many times. The gene calls are TRBV12-5 and TRBJ1-5, with TRBD1 matching over 12 bases. CDR3 length: 16 residues. The germline CDR1 and CDR2 sequences are LGHNT and FRNRAP. The V and J ends lost 7 bases and 3 bases, in that order; junction bases with no gene match: 7. The chain's CDR3 is CASALGTGGFNQPQHF. CDR3 nucleotides: TGTGCTAGTGCCCTCGGGACAGGGGGCTTCAATCAGCCCCAGCATTTT.

This clonotype was observed many times. The chain is built from TRBV6-2 or TRBV6-3 and TRBJ2-1; 8 nucleotides align to TRBD2. Per the germline V gene, CDR1 is MNHEY and CDR2 is SVGEGT. The ends lost 6 bases at V and 6 bases at J; junction bases unmatched: 7. The length of the CDR3 is 14 residues. CDR3 loop: CASSTLSGSNEQFF. CDR3 sequence (DNA): TGTGCCAGCAGCACCCTCAGCGGGAGCAATGAGCAGTTCTTC.

A few counts support this clonotype. The V and J genes are TRBV4-2 and TRBJ2-7; D may be TRBD1 or TRBD2 (7 bases each). The CDR3 consists of 15 residues. Looked up from germline, CDR1 is LGHNA and CDR2 is YNFKEQ. V lost 0 bases and J lost 3, with 12 bases in between. CDR3 nucleotides: TGTGCCAGCAGCCAAGAAGACAGGGAGGGCTACGAGCAGTACTTC. Protein: CASSQEDREGYEQYF.

The chain has TRBV6-5 and TRBJ1-1; D not certain. V shed 6 bases and J shed 1 base, with 12 bases lying between them. Germline lookup yields CDR1 MNHEY and CDR2 SVGAGI. CDR3 size: 14 residues. CDR3 loop: CASRVSHSNTEAFF. The CDR3 coding sequence is TGTGCCAGCAGGGTCAGTCACTCGAACACTGAAGCTTTCTTT.

This clonotype has only one observation. This chain joins TRBV12-3 or TRBV12-4 and TRBJ1-3; D not resolved. Trimming took off 6 bases at V and 2 bases at J, with 17 bases between the two ends. CDR3 length: 16 residues. Written as DNA, the CDR3 is TGTGCCAGCAGCCCGAGGCCCGGGGTCACTGGAAACACCATATATTTT. Translation gives CASSPRPGVTGNTIYF.

The chain couples TRBV12-3 or TRBV12-4 to TRBJ2-1, with 11 bases matching TRBD2. The trim removed 2 bases at V and 11 bases at J, leaving 11 bases unmatched. CDR3 length: 16 amino acids. Here the CDR3 DNA reads TGTGCCAGCAGTTTATCTCCACTAGCGGGAGCCTCCCAGCAGTTCTTC. It yields the protein CASSLSPLAGASQQFF.

Turning to this clonotype: A much larger clone sits a single nucleotide away, making a read error possible. The chain uses TRBV29-1 and TRBJ1-1; no definite D call. This CDR3 is built from 11 residues. The germline V gene has CDR1 SQVTM and CDR2 ANQGSEA. Trimming left V 6 bases short and J 4 bases short, with 9 bases between. The CDR3 sequence is CSVPVGTEAFF. The CDR3 nucleotides read TGCAGCGTCCCCGTCGGCACTGAAGCTTTCTTT. The variable domain in full, completed from reference TRBV29-1 and TRBJ1-1, reads SAVISQKPSRDICQRGTSLTIQCQVDSQVTMMFWYRQQPGQSLTLIATANQGSEATYESGFVIDKFPISRPNLTFSTLTVSNMSPEDSSIYLCSVPVGTEAFFGQGTRLTVV.

This clonotype was observed a handful of times. The V gene is TRBV28, the J gene TRBJ1-2; TRBD1 matches 7 bases. After removal of 5 bases from V and 6 bases from J, the junction contained 6 bases not matched to a gene. CDR1 and CDR2 (germline): MDHEN, SYDVKM. The CDR3 has 13 amino acids. The CDR3 here is CASSDVQGNGYTF. The CDR3 DNA reads as TGTGCCAGCAGTGACGTACAGGGGAATGGCTACACCTTC.

Concerning this clonotype: A much larger clone lies a single base off, so this may be a read error. The chain employs TRBV6-2 or TRBV6-3 and TRBJ2-5; 9 bases match TRBD1. This CDR3 spans 16 amino acids. CDR1 and CDR2 (germline): MNHEY, SVGEGT. CDR3 in amino acids: CASYPGQGRGGETQNF. CDR3 bases: TGTGCCTCCTATCCGGGACAGGGAAGAGGAGGAGAGACCCAGAACTTC.

As concerns this clonotype: A clone one base away is much larger, so this may be a read error. The J gene is TRBJ2-1, the V gene TRBV4-1; TRBD2 is a possible D gene (5 bases). Deletions cut 4 bases from V and 2 bases from J, with 18 bases between. The CDR3 totals 17 residues. Germline V lookup: CDR1 MGHRA, CDR2 YSYEKL. CDR3 in amino acids: CASSPRGLVGAYNEQFF. The CDR3, as DNA: TGCGCCAGCAGCCCACGTGGCCTAGTGGGAGCCTACAATGAGCAGTTCTTC.

This clonotype was counted many times. J is TRBJ1-5 and V is TRBV4-1; D ambiguous. CDR1 MGHRA and CDR2 YSYEKL come from the germline V gene. The CDR3 length is 17 residues. Trimming shortened V by 0 bases and J by 1 base, and 13 bases separated the two germline ends. The CDR3 sequence: CASSQDPAPYSNQPQHF. CDR3 nucleotides: TGCGCCAGCAGCCAAGATCCGGCACCCTACAGCAATCAGCCCCAGCATTTT.

This clonotype was detected many times. The rearrangement links TRBV12-3 or TRBV12-4 to TRBJ2-6; D gene ambiguous. The CDR3 spans 14 residues. Trimming took 5 bases from V and 1 from J, leaving 6 bases between them. The CDR3 here is CASSLGSGANVLTF. The DNA of the CDR3 is TGTGCCAGCAGTCTGGGGTCTGGGGCCAACGTCCTGACTTTC.

The chain uses TRBV29-1 and TRBJ2-1; a weak D match, TRBD2 (6 bases). This CDR3 region has 11 residues. Between the trimmed V and J ends, which lost 6 bases and 13 bases, there was a span of 16 bases. Germline lookup yields CDR1 SQVTM and CDR2 ANQGSEA. The CDR3 loop reads CSVGDSRDQFF. The CDR3 bases are TGCAGCGTCGGGGACTCTCGTGATCAGTTCTTC.

This clonotype has ten or more counts. The chain combines TRBV6-6 with TRBJ1-3, with no clear D. Trimming took 7 bases from V and 4 from J, leaving 8 bases between them. The CDR3 is 12 amino acids. Germline V gives CDR1 MNHNY, CDR2 SVGAGI (reference sequence). The CDR3 nucleotides read TGTGCCAGCAACACCCAGGGAAACACCATATATTTT. Translated, it gives CASNTQGNTIYF.

The chain carries TRBV4-1 and TRBJ2-3; 8 bases line up with TRBD1. The J call may be mistaken, given a closer DNA end match to TRBJ1-5. The CDR3 is 14 residues long. Germline CDR1 is MGHRA and CDR2 is YSYEKL. CDR3 in amino acids: CASSQGGQANTQHF. The CDR3 coding sequence is TGCGCCAGCAGCCAAGGGGGACAGGCAAATACGCAGCATTTT.